The source of this T cell receptor (beta chain) is a study of cytomegalovirus exposure and HLA in healthy donors. J gave up 4 bases and V 7 bases, and 7 bases lay outside the gene matches. The CDR3 sequence is 14 residues long. From germline, CDR1 is MNHNS and CDR2 SASEGT. This clone showed up just a few times. The PCR employed 60 Vbeta primers together with 13 Jbeta primers. Using immunoSEQ multiplex PCR, the repertoire was profiled, and TCRdb retains in-frame clones only, with some absent. The table lists some 81,000 clones, 60% to 75% of them singletons. V gene TRBV6-1 combines with J gene TRBJ1-5; 7 bases match TRBD1. The source is a woman aged 40 to 55 in good health and CMV-seropositive. Sample: PBMCs. The CDR3 sequence: CASNTGQLNQPQHF. The CDR3 DNA reads TGTGCCAGCAACACGGGACAGCTTAATCAGCCCCAGCATTTT.